This T cell receptor beta chain emerged from a study of shared clonotypes between healthy human individuals. Study-wide results and limits: Few donors limited the genetic and exposure-history diversity represented.

As concerns this clone: What it binds is unknown.

Repertoires were generated with immunoSEQ multiplex PCR, while TCRdb's copy carries only in-frame clones and drops some. Of around 690,000 clones listed, about 90% were seen once; the top ten hold 34%. The sample taken for sequencing was memory CD8+ T cells from PBMCs. Stated subset: CD45RO+ cells pooled with CCR7-negative TemRA cells. This sequence originates from a man between 18 and 29 years old in good health. Some clones in this sample may be carry-over from other donors' samples.

This CDR3 reads CASSGDRDYNEQFF. DNA of the CDR3: TGTGCCAGCAGTGGAGACAGGGACTACAATGAGCAGTTCTTC. The chain employs TRBV25-1 and TRBJ2-1, with 7 bases that match TRBD1. Per germline, CDR1 MGHDK and CDR2 SYGVNS. CDR3 length: 14 residues. The V and J ends lost 4 bases and 3 bases, in that order; junction bases with no gene match: 3. Full variable domain (outside the CDR3, taken from reference TRBV25-1 and TRBJ2-1): EADIYQTPRYLVIGTGKKITLECSQTMGHDKMYWYQQDPGMELHLIHYSYGVNSTEKGDLSSESTVSRIRTEHFPLTLESARPSHTSQYLCASSGDRDYNEQFFGPGTRLTVL.